These T cell receptor beta chains were read from a single sample in a study of cytomegalovirus exposure and HLA in healthy donors. The repertoire was sequenced with immunoSEQ multiplex PCR; TCRdb's copy has only in-frame clones and lacks some. The sample has 100,000 to 150,000 clones, 75% to 90% seen once; the top ten hold 3% to 4%. The sample consisted of PBMCs. These TCRs come from a middle-aged woman in good health and CMV-seronegative. The CDR3 runs from the conserved cysteine through the conserved F or W. The order of the fields is CDR3 length, V gene, J gene, D gene, clone size, CDR3 DNA, CDR3 protein. A D gene is named only where the DNA matches it firmly. The size field is filled for only some rows; it gives once, few, many or a size class.

>16|TRBV28|TRBJ2-7|-|-
TGTGCCAGCAGCTCTGAGGGACATTTAAGCTCCTACGAGCAGTACTTC
CASSSEGHLSSYEQYF
>17|TRBV5-1|TRBJ1-1|TRBD1|-
TGCGCCAGCAGCCAATCCGGGACAGGGGTGGCGTACACTGAAGCTTTCTTT
CASSQSGTGVAYTEAFF
>14|TRBV6-5|TRBJ2-3|-|-
TGTGCCAGCAGATCCCCAGGGCGTGCTGGTACGCAGTATTTT
CASRSPGRAGTQYF
>19|TRBV6-1|TRBJ2-5|TRBD2|-
TGTGCCAGCAGTCAAGGGACTAGCGGGGGGGCCAGAGGATGGGAGACCCAGTACTTC
CASSQGTSGGARGWETQYF
>14|TRBV5-1|TRBJ1-1|-|-
TGCGCCAGCAGCGCGGCCCTGGGGAACACTGAAGCTTTCTTT
CASSAALGNTEAFF
>15|TRBV5-4|TRBJ1-2|TRBD1|-
TGTGCCAGCAGCCCCGGACAGGTGAGGCTGCGGGGCTACACCTTC
CASSPGQVRLRGYTF
>14|TRBV2|TRBJ1-6|-|-
TGTGCCAGCAGTGAGTCCCAGGGCTATTCACCCCTCCACTTT
CASSESQGYSPLHF
>14|TRBV5-1|TRBJ1-1|TRBD1|-
TGCGCCAGCAGACCCAGACAGGGGAACACTGAAGCTTTCTTT
CASRPRQGNTEAFF
>14|TRBV28|TRBJ1-5|TRBD1|-
TGTGCCAGCAGTTCCGGGACAGGGTTTCAGCCCCAGCATTTT
CASSSGTGFQPQHF
>15|TRBV5-8|TRBJ2-7|-|-
TGTGCCAGCAGCCCTCGCGGGATGAGCTCCTACGAGCAGTACTTC
CASSPRGMSSYEQYF
>13|TRBV7-7|TRBJ1-1|-|-
TGTGCTAGCAGCTTAGGTTCGGGGACTGAAGCTTTCTTT
CASSLGSGTEAFF
>11|TRBV6-5|TRBJ2-1|-|-
TGTGCCAGCAGTTACGGGGCTGAGCAGTTCTTC
CASSYGAEQFF
>15|TRBV12-5|TRBJ1-1|-|-
TGTGCTAGTGGCCTCGGGACTCCGCGGAGCACTGAAGCTTTCTTT
CASGLGTPRSTEAFF
>20|TRBV9|TRBJ2-1|TRBD2|-
TGTGCCAGCAGCCAACCGAGAGGTAGCGGGAGAGATAGCTCCTACAATGAGCAGTTCTTC
CASSQPRGSGRDSSYNEQFF
>14|TRBV6-6|TRBJ2-2|-|-
TGTGCTACCCTCGGCGGGGCGAACACCGGGGAGCTGTTTTTT
CATLGGANTGELFF
>13|TRBV6-1|TRBJ1-4|-|-
TGTGCCAGCAGTGACAGGGTAGACGAAAAACTGTTTTTT
CASSDRVDEKLFF
>15|TRBV19|TRBJ2-7|-|-
TGTGCCAGTAGTATTGGCCAGGGGATCTCCTACGAGCAGTACTTC
CASSIGQGISYEQYF
>16|TRBV14|TRBJ2-3|TRBD2|-
TGTGCCAGCAGCCAAGAGCAGCGGGGGGGCACAGATACGCAGTATTTT
CASSQEQRGGTDTQYF
>19|TRBV4-1|TRBJ2-6|TRBD2|few
TGCGCCAGCAGCCAAGATCGGTCTAGCGGGGTCTCTGGGGCCAACGTCCTGACTTTC
CASSQDRSSGVSGANVLTF
>13|TRBV6-1|TRBJ2-3|-|-
TGTGCCAGCAGTGAAGCCTACACAGATACGCAGTATTTT
CASSEAYTDTQYF
>17|TRBV7-9|TRBJ2-3|TRBD2|once
TGTGCCAGCAGCTTACTCGGCGGGGGTGCTAGCACAGATACGCAGTATTTT
CASSLLGGGASTDTQYF
>15|TRBV7-9|TRBJ2-3|-|-
TGTGCCAGCAGCCTAGGTCAGGGAACTCGGGATACGCAGTATTTT
CASSLGQGTRDTQYF
>14|TRBV4-3|TRBJ1-1|-|once
TGCGCCAGCAGCCCAAGATATGCGAAAATTGAAGCTTTCTTT
CASSPRYAKIEAFF
>15|TRBV7-2|TRBJ1-1|TRBD1|-
TGTGCCAGCAGCTTGACCACAGGGGAGCGCACTGAAGCTTTCTTT
CASSLTTGERTEAFF
>12|TRBV6-1|TRBJ2-1|-|-
TGTGCCAGCAGTGTTCAATACAATGAGCAGTTCTTC
CASSVQYNEQFF
>13|TRBV7-3|TRBJ1-6|-|-
TGTGCCAGCAGCTTAGACTGGAGCTCGCCCCTCCACTTT
CASSLDWSSPLHF
>16|TRBV10-3|TRBJ1-5|TRBD1|few
TGTGCCATCAGTGAGGCGGACAGGGGAAATAATCAGCCCCAGCATTTT
CAISEADRGNNQPQHF
>16|TRBV9|TRBJ1-3|TRBD1|-
TGTGCCAGCAGCGTAGTCGGGACAGGGGAAGGAAACACCATATATTTT
CASSVVGTGEGNTIYF
>13|TRBV27|TRBJ1-1|TRBD1|-
TGTGCCAGCAGTGCCGGACAGGGGGCGGGAGCTTTCTTT
CASSAGQGAGAFF
>15|TRBV5-1|TRBJ1-2|-|-
TGCGCCAGCAGCTTTTCCGGGGAATCGGGGTATGGCTACACCTTC
CASSFSGESGYGYTF
>15|TRBV7-2|TRBJ1-2|TRBD1|-
TGTGCCAGCATCCTCCCGGACAGGGGAAACTATGGCTACACCTTC
CASILPDRGNYGYTF
>12|TRBV28|TRBJ2-1|-|-
TGTGCCAGCAGTGGGCCCTACAATGAGCAGTTCTTC
CASSGPYNEQFF
>11|TRBV20-1|TRBJ1-1|-|few
TGCAGTGCAAAGACAGGAGCCGAAGCTTTCTTT
CSAKTGAEAFF